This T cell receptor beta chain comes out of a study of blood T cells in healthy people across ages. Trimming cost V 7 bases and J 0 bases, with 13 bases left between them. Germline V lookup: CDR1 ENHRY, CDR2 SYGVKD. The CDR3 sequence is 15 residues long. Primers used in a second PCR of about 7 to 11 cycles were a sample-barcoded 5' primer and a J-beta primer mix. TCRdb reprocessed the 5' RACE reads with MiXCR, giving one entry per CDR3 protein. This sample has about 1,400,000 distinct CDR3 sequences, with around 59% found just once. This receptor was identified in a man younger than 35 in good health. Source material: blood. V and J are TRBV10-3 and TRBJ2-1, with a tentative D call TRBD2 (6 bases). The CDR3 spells CAIKLDGSSYNEQFF. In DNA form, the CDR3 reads TGTGCCATCAAGCTGGACGGGAGCTCCTACAATGAGCAGTTCTTC.